This T cell receptor beta chain was profiled in a study of T cell repertoires in aging, cancer and after chemotherapy. Study-level background: Donor ages fell into six groups from 30 or younger up to 70 or older.

V lost 0 bases to trimming and J lost 7 bases; unmatched junction nucleotides: 4. The CDR3 is 15 residues long. Germline V gene sequence: CDR1 LGHNA, CDR2 YSLEER. TCR beta rearrangements were amplified from peripheral blood genomic DNA. TRB rearrangements spanning V, D and J were amplified using mixed TRB-A/B primers. From the multiplex PCR reads, TCRdb called clonotypes with MiXCR, one entry per CDR3 protein. The sample holds about 11,000 distinct CDR3 sequences; 25% to 35% are singletons and the top ten take around 2%. The sequence was obtained from a human donor in good health. The specimen was blood. J is TRBJ1-4 and V is TRBV4-3; 8 nucleotides align to TRBD1. CDR3 DNA: TGCGCCAGCAGCCAAGACCCAGGGGGCATTGAAAAACTGTTTTTT. Translation gives CASSQDPGGIEKLFF.